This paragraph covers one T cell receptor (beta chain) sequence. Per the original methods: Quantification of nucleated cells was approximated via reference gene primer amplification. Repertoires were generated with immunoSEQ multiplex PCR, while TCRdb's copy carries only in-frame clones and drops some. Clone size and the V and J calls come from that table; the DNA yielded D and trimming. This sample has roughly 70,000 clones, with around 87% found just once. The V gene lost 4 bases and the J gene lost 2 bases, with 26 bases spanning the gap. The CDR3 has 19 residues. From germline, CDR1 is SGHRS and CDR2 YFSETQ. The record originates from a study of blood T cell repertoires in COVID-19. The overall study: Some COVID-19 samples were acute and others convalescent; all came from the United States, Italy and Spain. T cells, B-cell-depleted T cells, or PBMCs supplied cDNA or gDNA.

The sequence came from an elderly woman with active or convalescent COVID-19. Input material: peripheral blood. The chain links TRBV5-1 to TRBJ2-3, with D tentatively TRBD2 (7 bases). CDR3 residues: CASSHTLWGGGISTDTQYF. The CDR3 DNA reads TGCGCCAGCAGCCATACGCTCTGGGGCGGGGGCATCTCCACAGATACGCAGTATTTT.